A selection of T cell receptor beta chains follows, all from one sample in a study of T cells in Graves' hyperthyroidism and ophthalmopathy. TCRdb recomputed calls from the multiplex PCR reads with MiXCR, one row per CDR3 protein. The sample contains some 460,000 distinct CDR3 sequences, 15% to 19% of which appear only once. Sequenced: blood. Every receptor here comes from a woman under 30 with Graves' hyperthyroidism. The CDR3 runs from the conserved cysteine through the conserved F or W. D genes are given only for firm matches. Clone sizes are given selectively: once, few, many, or a class where the clone is expanded.

CDR3aa: CASSLVRVGETQYF; CDR3nt: TGTGCTAGCAGCTTAGTCCGGGTGGGGGAGACCCAGTACTTC; v_gene: TRBV7-7; abundance: once; d_gene: NA; j_gene: TRBJ2-5
CDR3aa: CASKQGDQPQHF; CDR3nt: TGTGCCAGCAAGCAGGGAGATCAGCCCCAGCATTTT; v_gene: TRBV7-9; abundance: many; d_gene: NA; j_gene: TRBJ1-5
CDR3aa: CASSYSPGGVSYEQYF; CDR3nt: TGTGCCAGCAGTTACTCCCCCGGGGGAGTGTCCTACGAGCAGTACTTC; v_gene: TRBV6-5; abundance: NA; d_gene: NA; j_gene: TRBJ2-7
CDR3aa: CASSMGLAGSYEQYF; CDR3nt: TGTGCCAGCAGCATGGGACTAGCGGGATCCTACGAGCAGTACTTC; v_gene: TRBV3-1; abundance: few; d_gene: TRBD2; j_gene: TRBJ2-7
CDR3aa: CASTSGNTDTQYF; CDR3nt: TGTGCCAGCACGAGTGGGAACACAGATACGCAGTATTTT; v_gene: TRBV27; abundance: NA; d_gene: NA; j_gene: TRBJ2-3
CDR3aa: CASSITGPRSGANVLTF; CDR3nt: TGTGCCAGTAGTATTACGGGACCCAGGTCTGGGGCCAACGTCCTGACTTTC; v_gene: TRBV19; abundance: few; d_gene: NA; j_gene: TRBJ2-6
CDR3aa: CASSPAGTSLVDEQFF; CDR3nt: TGTGCCAGCAGCCCTGCCGGGACATCCCTAGTGGATGAGCAGTTCTTC; v_gene: TRBV11-2; abundance: many; d_gene: NA; j_gene: TRBJ2-1
CDR3aa: CASSFRGGPTGEQFF; CDR3nt: TGTGCCAGCAGTTTTCGTGGCGGGCCCACGGGTGAGCAGTTCTTC; v_gene: TRBV12-3/TRBV12-4; abundance: many; d_gene: NA; j_gene: TRBJ2-1
CDR3aa: CASSVTGSPGNTIYF; CDR3nt: TGTGCCAGCAGCGTAACAGGGTCACCTGGAAACACCATATATTTT; v_gene: TRBV9; abundance: few; d_gene: NA; j_gene: TRBJ1-3
CDR3aa: CASSQGAGPHNEQFF; CDR3nt: TGTGCCAGCAGCCAAGGAGCGGGACCCCACAATGAGCAGTTCTTC; v_gene: TRBV14; abundance: few; d_gene: TRBD2; j_gene: TRBJ2-1